These 11 T cell receptor beta chains share one sample of origin, sequenced in a study of T cell responses to AZD1222 COVID-19 vaccine. The assay was immunoSEQ multiplex PCR, and TCRdb's table has in-frame clones only and misses some. The data hold over 65,000 clones, with 88% observed a single time. The starting material was peripheral blood, obtained 28 days after the second AZD1222 dose. All receptors derive from an adult who received the AZD1222 COVID-19 vaccine.

V usage is TRBV19 and J usage is TRBJ1-5, with D possibly being TRBD1 (5 bases). The V gene's germline CDR1 is LNHDA and CDR2 SQIVND (reference sequence). V lost 2 bases to trimming and J lost 9 bases, with 17 bases between them. The CDR3 contains 15 residues. For the CDR3, the DNA is TGTGCCAGTAGTATAACCGGGGACCGCGCTTGGCCCCAGCATTTT. Protein sequence: CASSITGDRAWPQHF.

The chain recombines TRBV9 with TRBJ1-3, with 11 bases identical to TRBD1. The CDR3 has 16 residues. V lost 3 bases and J lost 2; bases outside the gene matches: 4. Germline assignment: CDR1 SGDLS and CDR2 YYNGEE. CDR3 bases: TGTGCCAGCAGCGGTGGACAGGGGGCGCCTGGAAACACCATATATTTT. Protein: CASSGGQGAPGNTIYF.

The chain is built from TRBV2 and TRBJ1-6; tentatively, D is TRBD1 (5 bases). The germline gives CDR1 SNHLY, CDR2 FYNNEI. Trimming pared 1 base from V and 8 bases from J, leaving 12 bases between. The CDR3 runs to 15 residues. The CDR3 sequence is CASSEERNRYSPLHF. DNA for the CDR3: TGTGCCAGCAGTGAAGAAAGGAACAGGTATTCACCCCTCCACTTT. Full variable domain (remainder filled in from reference TRBV2 and TRBJ1-6): EPEVTQTPSHQVTQMGQEVILRCVPISNHLYFYWYRQILGQKVEFLVSFYNNEISEKSEIFDDQFSVERPDGSNFTLKIRSTKLEDSAMYFCASSEERNRYSPLHFGNGTRLTVT.

The chain is built from TRBV28 and TRBJ1-2; 12 positions agree with TRBD1. CDR3 length: 14 residues. Losses at the gene ends were 8 bases for V and 8 bases for J; bases not matched to a gene: 9. Per germline, CDR1 MDHEN and CDR2 SYDVKM. In DNA form, the CDR3 reads TGTGCCAGCTGGCGGGGGACAGGGGGCGACGGCTACACCTTC. Translated: CASWRGTGGDGYTF.

For the CDR3, the DNA is TGTGCCATCAGTGGGACAGGAACAGGGAATCAGCCCCAGCATTTT. Protein sequence: CAISGTGTGNQPQHF. The rearrangement joins TRBV10-3 to TRBJ1-5; 7 nucleotides align to TRBD1. The germline gives CDR1 ENHRY, CDR2 SYGVKD. The CDR3 totals 15 residues. Trimming took 4 bases from V and 4 from J; bases not matched to a gene: 7.

The V call is TRBV6-2 or TRBV6-3, the J call TRBJ1-1; the D is unclear. V was clipped by 4 bases and J by 4 bases, with 4 bases between them. The germline CDR1 and CDR2 sequences are MNHEY and SVGEGT. The CDR3 has 11 residues. The CDR3 DNA reads as TGTGCCAGCAGTTTGGGCACTGAAGCTTTCTTT. As protein: CASSLGTEAFF.

This chain connects TRBV27 to TRBJ2-5; TRBD2 might be the D (5 bases). The CDR3 has 14 residues. The ends were cut back, 6 bases at V and 2 bases at J, with 13 bases in the middle. Germline CDR1 MNHEY, CDR2 SMNVEV (reference sequence). Here the CDR3 reads CASSPAGKQETQYF. Here the CDR3 DNA reads TGTGCCAGCAGCCCGGCGGGCAAACAAGAGACCCAGTACTTC.

This clone was picked up one time. The chain carries TRBV6-5 and TRBJ1-2, with a tentative D call TRBD1 (5 bases). Germline-derived CDR1 and CDR2 are MNHEY and SVGAGI. This CDR3 contains 16 residues. V was pared by 2 bases and J by 8 bases, with 21 bases between. As DNA, the CDR3 is TGTGCCAGCAGTTACACGCCTGATGGGGACCCATACGGCTACACCTTC. Its translation is CASSYTPDGDPYGYTF.

J is TRBJ2-5 and V is TRBV27, with 8 bases aligning to TRBD1. Germline CDR1 MNHEY, CDR2 SMNVEV (reference sequence). The CDR3 is 14 residues long. J gave up 7 bases and V 4 bases, and 8 bases lay outside the gene matches. DNA for the CDR3: TGTGCCAGCAGTTCCACGGACAGGGATGGGACCCAGTACTTC. Residues: CASSSTDRDGTQYF.

The chain employs TRBV4-1 and TRBJ1-3, with D unclear. V dropped 4 bases and J dropped 4 bases, with 17 bases sitting between them. This CDR3 spans 16 amino acids. Germline V lookup: CDR1 MGHRA, CDR2 YSYEKL. The CDR3 region has the DNA TGCGCCAGCAGCCCCGGTTTTCGGGCGAACGGAAACACCATATATTTT. It specifies CASSPGFRANGNTIYF.

This chain connects TRBV5-4 to TRBJ2-3, with D hard to call. The CDR3 has 14 amino acids. Trimming stripped 0 bases from V and 2 bases from J, with 7 bases between. The germline CDR1 and CDR2 sequences are SGHNT and YYREEE (reference sequence). CDR3 protein: CASSLGYITDTQYF. CDR3 sequence (DNA): TGTGCCAGCAGCTTGGGATACATCACAGATACGCAGTATTTT.